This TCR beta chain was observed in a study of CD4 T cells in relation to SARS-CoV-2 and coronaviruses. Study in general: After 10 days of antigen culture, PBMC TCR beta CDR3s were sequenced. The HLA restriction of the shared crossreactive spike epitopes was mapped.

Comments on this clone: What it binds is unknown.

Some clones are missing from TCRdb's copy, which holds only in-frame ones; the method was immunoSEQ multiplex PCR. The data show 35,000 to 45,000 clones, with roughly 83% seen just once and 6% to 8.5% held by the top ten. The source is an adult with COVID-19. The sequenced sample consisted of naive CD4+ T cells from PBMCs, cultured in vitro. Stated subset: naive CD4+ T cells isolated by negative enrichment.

CDR3 bases: TGCGCCAGCAGCCATGCCACAGGGGTAAGGGGGTTCAATCAGCCCCAGCATTTT. Translation: CASSHATGVRGFNQPQHF. The chain combines TRBV4-1 with TRBJ1-5; 7 nucleotides agree with TRBD1. CDR1 is MGHRA and CDR2 is YSYEKL in the germline V gene. The V gene end was trimmed by 3 bases and the J gene end by 3 bases; junction bases not matched to a gene: 14. The CDR3 extends over 18 amino acids.